Listed below are T cell receptor beta chains from one sample, sequenced in a study of tumor T cells in aggressive B-cell lymphoma. Repertoires were generated with immunoSEQ multiplex PCR, while TCRdb's copy carries only in-frame clones and drops some. This table has around 4,200 clones, 82% appearing once. Specimen: tumor tissue. Receptor source: an adult with diffuse large B cell lymphoma. The CDR3 runs from the conserved cysteine through the conserved F or W. Fields, in order: V gene, J gene, CDR3 protein.

v_gene: TRBV28
j_gene: TRBJ1-2
CDR3aa: CASSPRVGYGYTF

v_gene: TRBV27
j_gene: TRBJ2-1
CDR3aa: CASSSTGLAIEQFF

v_gene: TRBV2
j_gene: TRBJ1-5
CDR3aa: CASSEATGGQPQHF

v_gene: TRBV14
j_gene: TRBJ2-5
CDR3aa: CASSLWTGEGTQYF

v_gene: TRBV9
j_gene: TRBJ1-6
CDR3aa: CASSVGRGSPLHF

v_gene: TRBV27
j_gene: TRBJ2-1
CDR3aa: CASRASGVNEQFF

v_gene: TRBV5-4
j_gene: TRBJ2-2
CDR3aa: CASRGGTGNTGELFF

v_gene: TRBV28
j_gene: TRBJ1-1
CDR3aa: CASSLSLGVGNTEAFF

v_gene: TRBV5-1
j_gene: TRBJ2-7
CDR3aa: CASSLQGHSYEQYF

v_gene: TRBV2
j_gene: TRBJ2-3
CDR3aa: CASSELGGEDTQYF

v_gene: TRBV6-6
j_gene: TRBJ2-7
CDR3aa: CATRYRDYSPHEQYF

v_gene: TRBV2
j_gene: TRBJ1-2
CDR3aa: CASSPSLDSGYTF

v_gene: TRBV6-4
j_gene: TRBJ1-1
CDR3aa: CASREGARNTEAFF

v_gene: TRBV30
j_gene: TRBJ1-5
CDR3aa: CAWSKGLGDQTQHF

v_gene: TRBV19
j_gene: TRBJ1-4
CDR3aa: CASSGHGGNEKLFF

v_gene: TRBV7-8
j_gene: TRBJ1-2
CDR3aa: CASSLVRESGYTF

v_gene: TRBV28
j_gene: TRBJ1-6
CDR3aa: CASSPGQNNSPLHF

v_gene: TRBV6-5
j_gene: TRBJ2-5
CDR3aa: CASSEAGLQETQYF